This T cell receptor (beta chain) was found in a study of blood T cell repertoires in COVID-19. Assay used: immunoSEQ multiplex PCR; TCRdb lists only in-frame clones, some missing. The sample gives 230,000 or so clones, around 88% of which show up once; 2.5% is in the top ten. Germline V CDR1 and CDR2: SGHRS, YFSETQ. The length of the CDR3 is 16 residues. V trimming: 2 bases; J trimming: 0 bases; junction bases outside the gene matches: 4. The chain joins TRBV5-1 to TRBJ2-2; 7 nucleotides align to TRBD1. Sequenced input: PBMCs or T cells enriched from blood (not recorded which). This TCR derives from a middle-aged woman with acute COVID-19. The CDR3 reads CASSFNRGPNTGELFF. The CDR3 nucleotides are TGCGCCAGCAGCTTTAACAGGGGTCCGAACACCGGGGAGCTGTTTTTT. The whole variable domain, filled in from reference TRBV5-1 and TRBJ2-2, reads KAGVTQTPRYLIKTRGQQVTLSCSPISGHRSVSWYQQTPGQGLQFLFEYFSETQRNKGNFPGRFSGRQFSNSRSEMNVSTLELGDSALYLCASSFNRGPNTGELFFGEGSRLTVL.